A selection of T cell receptor beta chains follows, all from one sample in a study of T cell responses to AZD1222 COVID-19 vaccine. The repertoire was sequenced with immunoSEQ multiplex PCR; TCRdb's copy has only in-frame clones and lacks some. Of some 110,000 clones in the sample, approximately 90% are singletons; the top ten hold roughly 7%. This sample comprised peripheral blood, obtained 28 days after the second AZD1222 dose. The receptors shown here come from an adult who received the AZD1222 COVID-19 vaccine. The CDR3 runs from the conserved cysteine through the conserved F or W.

V | CDR3
TRBV10-1 | CASSEAVAGNNEQFF
TRBV19 | CASRPLTVYNEKLFF
TRBV7-8 | CASSPGGRTLPGNTIYF
TRBV6-2/TRBV6-3 | CASSYGWASGKANEQFF
TRBV30 | CAWSADRANQPQHF
TRBV11-1 | CASSLTRIAGGQQFF
TRBV15 | CATSRGIGQEETQYF
TRBV6-5 | CASRRQGAITDTQYF
TRBV6-2/TRBV6-3 | CAITPLAGFAYNEQFF
TRBV5-1 | CASSLGGTGNEQYF
TRBV7-6 | CASSFLAGDLYEQYF
TRBV10-3 | CAISDLQGNTEAFF
TRBV12-3/TRBV12-4 | CAWGGATGELFF
TRBV6-5 | CASSQAGGTDTEAFF
TRBV7-2 | CATGSGRVGNTIYF
TRBV6-5 | CASSYGAGPYNEQFF
TRBV10-3 | CAISESWGLDYGYTF
TRBV19 | CASSPNGLAGGPETQYF
TRBV30 | CALFSGTGRTGELFF
TRBV18 | CASSGQGSENIQYF